These T cell receptor beta chains were read from a single sample in a study of control samples from healthy donors and cancer patients. Sequencing was performed with immunoSEQ multiplex PCR; in TCRdb, only in-frame clones are kept and a portion is missing. The data show about 100,000 clones, around four fifths seen once. The sequenced sample was blood. The receptors originated from a man aged 25 to 40 in good health. Each CDR3 is given with its conserved first and last residue. D genes are given only for firm matches. Clone size is stated in some rows and not others, as once, few, many or a class when expanded.

size	V	D	J	DNA	CDR3
-	TRBV2	-	TRBJ1-5	TGTGCCAGCAGTGGGGGGACGTCCGATAGCAATCAGCCCCAGCATTTT	CASSGGTSDSNQPQHF
once	TRBV5-1	TRBD1	TRBJ1-1	TGCGCCAGCAGCCCGGGACAGGTCGTGACTGAAGCTTTCTTT	CASSPGQVVTEAFF
-	TRBV6-1	TRBD2	TRBJ2-3	TGTGCCAGCAGTGCTCCCCGGACTAGCGGGGGGGTCTCAGATACGCAGTATTTT	CASSAPRTSGGVSDTQYF
once	TRBV6-1	-	TRBJ2-7	TGTGCCAGCAGTGAAGCATACGAGCAGTACTTC	CASSEAYEQYF
-	TRBV23-1	-	TRBJ2-7	TGCGCCAGCAGTACCCTAGCAATTTACGAGCAGTACTTC	CASSTLAIYEQYF
-	TRBV9	TRBD2	TRBJ2-4	TGTGCCAGCAGCGTGGGGACTAGCGGGGGGCGGGGAGCCAAAAACATTCAGTACTTC	CASSVGTSGGRGAKNIQYF
-	TRBV10-3	-	TRBJ1-5	TGTGCCATCACAGACGGATATCAGCCCCAGCATTTT	CAITDGYQPQHF
-	TRBV6-5	-	TRBJ1-4	TGTGCCAGCAAGCGAGGGACATCGGAGGAAAAACTGTTTTTT	CASKRGTSEEKLFF
-	TRBV6-5	TRBD1	TRBJ2-7	TGTGCCAGCAGTCGACGGACAGGGGAATACGAGCAGTACTTC	CASSRRTGEYEQYF
-	TRBV28	-	TRBJ1-5	TGTGCCAGCAGTTCGGCGGGGCAGATCAATCAGCCCCAGCATTTT	CASSSAGQINQPQHF
-	TRBV7-9	-	TRBJ2-1	TGTGCCAGCAGCCCTGAGGGAGGATCCTCCTACAATGAGCAGTTCTTC	CASSPEGGSSYNEQFF
-	TRBV19	TRBD1	TRBJ2-5	TGTGCCAGTAGGGTAACAGGGGGGACCCAGTACTTC	CASRVTGGTQYF
-	TRBV6-1	-	TRBJ2-1	TGTGCCAGCAGTGAGCGGGGCCCCTCCTACAATGAGCAGTTCTTC	CASSERGPSYNEQFF
-	TRBV12-3/TRBV12-4	-	TRBJ1-5	TGTGCCAGCAGTGTAGTGGGGCAGCCCCAGCATTTT	CASSVVGQPQHF
-	TRBV7-2	TRBD1	TRBJ2-2	TGTGCCAGCAGCTTACCAAGGACAGGGACCCCGAACACCGGGGAGCTGTTTTTT	CASSLPRTGTPNTGELFF
-	TRBV27	-	TRBJ1-2	TGTGCCAGCAGTCCCCTAGACAGGCCTCCCCATGGCTACACCTTC	CASSPLDRPPHGYTF
-	TRBV6-6	TRBD2	TRBJ2-3	TGTGCCAGCAGTTCCTCTAGCGGGGGGGTTACAGATACGCAGTATTTT	CASSSSSGGVTDTQYF
-	TRBV5-6	-	TRBJ2-7	TGTGCCAGCAGCCGGGATGACGTCTACGAGCAGTACTTC	CASSRDDVYEQYF
-	TRBV6-1	-	TRBJ1-5	TGTGCCAGCAGTGAGACAGGATATAGCAATCAGCCCCAGCATTTT	CASSETGYSNQPQHF
-	TRBV6-5	-	TRBJ1-1	TGTGCCAGCAGTTACTCGACGGTTTCAGGGACGGAAGCTTTCTTT	CASSYSTVSGTEAFF
-	TRBV7-3	TRBD2	TRBJ2-3	TGTGCCAGCAGCTCGGGCGGGGGGCTCAGCACAGATACGCAGTATTTT	CASSSGGGLSTDTQYF
few	TRBV28	-	TRBJ2-3	TGTGCCAGCGGCCGCCTCCAGGGGTTCACAGATACGCAGTATTTT	CASGRLQGFTDTQYF
-	TRBV5-5	-	TRBJ1-5	TGTGCCAGCAGTTCGGTTGCAAGGGCCAATCAGCCCCAGCATTTT	CASSSVARANQPQHF
-	TRBV7-9	-	TRBJ1-2	TGTGCCAGCAGCTTAGGGGCAGGGTGGGGCTACACCTTC	CASSLGAGWGYTF
-	TRBV6-5	TRBD1	TRBJ1-2	TGTGCCAGCAGTAAGGACAGGGGTGGCTACACCTTC	CASSKDRGGYTF
few	TRBV7-8	-	TRBJ2-7	TGTGCCAGCACCGAAAGGGGTCGGAAAGCAGCCTACGAGCAGTACTTC	CASTERGRKAAYEQYF
-	TRBV19	-	TRBJ1-6	TGTGCCAGTAGGCCGGACAAACGCGATTCACCCCTCCACTTT	CASRPDKRDSPLHF
few	TRBV6-6	-	TRBJ1-5	TGTGCCAGCAGTTACCAGGGTTATCAGCCCCAGCATTTT	CASSYQGYQPQHF
-	TRBV4-2	-	TRBJ2-1	TGTGCCAGCAGCCAAGACGGGGGGCCCTACAATGAGCAGTTCTTC	CASSQDGGPYNEQFF
few	TRBV7-2	TRBD2	TRBJ2-3	TGTGCCAGCAGCTTACGAGCGGGGGGCCTCACAGATACGCAGTATTTT	CASSLRAGGLTDTQYF
-	TRBV19	-	TRBJ1-1	TGTGCCAGTAGTTCCAGCCACACTGAAGCTTTCTTT	CASSSSHTEAFF
-	TRBV4-2	-	TRBJ2-7	TGTGCCAGCAGCTTAAGGGTTGAGGACGAGCAGTACTTC	CASSLRVEDEQYF
-	TRBV6-5	-	TRBJ1-5	TGTGCCAGCTGCCCGGGCCGCAATCAGCCCCAGCATTTT	CASCPGRNQPQHF
-	TRBV27	-	TRBJ2-1	TGTGCCAGCAGCACCCTCTCGGGGCTTAATAATGAGCAGTTCTTC	CASSTLSGLNNEQFF